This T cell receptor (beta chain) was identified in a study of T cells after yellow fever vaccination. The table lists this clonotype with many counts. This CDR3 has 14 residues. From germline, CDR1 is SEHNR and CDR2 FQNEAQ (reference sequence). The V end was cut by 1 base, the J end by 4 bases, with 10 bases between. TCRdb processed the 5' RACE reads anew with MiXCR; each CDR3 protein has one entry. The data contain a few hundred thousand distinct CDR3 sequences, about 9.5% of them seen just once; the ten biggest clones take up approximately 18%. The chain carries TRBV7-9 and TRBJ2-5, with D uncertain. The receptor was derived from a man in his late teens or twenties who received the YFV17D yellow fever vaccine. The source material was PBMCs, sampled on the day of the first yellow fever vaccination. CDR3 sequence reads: CASSLVGTGETQYF. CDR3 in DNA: TGTGCCAGCAGCTTAGTTGGCACCGGAGAGACCCAGTACTTC.